The clone carrying this T cell receptor (beta chain) was counted many times. The source of the sample is a study of T cells in Graves' hyperthyroidism and ophthalmopathy. The CDR3 has 17 residues. The germline CDR1 and CDR2 sequences are DFQATT and SNEGSKA (reference sequence). V gave up 1 base and J gave up 0 bases; unmatched junction bases: 8. From RNA transcripts, TCR beta CDR3 regions were amplified. TCR CDR3 regions were first amplified by RT-PCR with HTBI primers. In TCRdb, the multiplex PCR reads were re-called with MiXCR into one record per CDR3 protein. The sample yields 600,000 to 850,000 distinct CDR3 sequences, around a sixth seen once.

The chain combines TRBV20-1 with TRBJ1-5; 8 positions match TRBD1. This sequence was found in a woman aged 50 to 65 with Graves' hyperthyroidism that later progressed to Graves' ophthalmopathy. Sequenced input: blood. The CDR3 coding sequence is TGCAGTGCTAGAGTAGGTGGGACAGGCGATAGCAATCAGCCCCAGCATTTT. Translated, it gives CSARVGGTGDSNQPQHF.